Listed below are T cell receptor beta chains from one sample, sequenced in a study of shared clonotypes between healthy human individuals. Data came from immunoSEQ multiplex PCR; TCRdb stores just in-frame clones and leaves some out. The repertoire holds some 700,000 clones, with less than 95% as singletons. Source material: memory CD8+ T cells from PBMCs. These receptors originate from a man aged 18 to 30 in good health. Some clones in this sample may be carry-over from other donors' samples. Both conserved end residues are part of each CDR3. The D gene is left open where the match is weak.

v_call	d_call	j_call	cdr3_nt	cdr3_aa
TRBV7-9	-	TRBJ2-2	TGTGCCAGCAGCTTAGTCGCGACAAGGGAGCTGTTTTTT	CASSLVATRELFF
TRBV6-1	-	TRBJ1-3	TGTGCCAGCAGTGAGAGGGCTGGTGGAAACACCATATATTTT	CASSERAGGNTIYF
TRBV5-6	-	TRBJ2-2	TGTGCCAGCAGCCTCTGGCGGACTACAGTGGTAGGCACCGGGGAGCTGTTTTTT	CASSLWRTTVVGTGELFF
TRBV9	TRBD1	TRBJ2-5	TGTGCCAGCAGCGATTCCGGGACAGGGGTAGGGGAGACCCAGTACTTC	CASSDSGTGVGETQYF
TRBV29-1	-	TRBJ1-4	TGCAGCGTTGGTGGTAAGATGGATGACATTTGGTCCCCTGAGGAACTGTTTTTT	CSVGGKMDDIWSPEELFF
TRBV7-6	-	TRBJ2-3	TGTGCCAGCAGCTTAGCGCGTCGGGACCAGAACACAGATACGCAGTATTTT	CASSLARRDQNTDTQYF
TRBV7-9	TRBD2	TRBJ2-1	TGTGCCAGCAGCTCGACTAGCGGCTACAATGAGCAGTTCTTC	CASSSTSGYNEQFF
TRBV5-1	TRBD1	TRBJ2-5	TGCGCCAGCAGACGGACCGGGACAGCCTCGGCGGAGACCCAGTACTTC	CASRRTGTASAETQYF
TRBV11-2	TRBD2	TRBJ2-7	TGTGCCAGCAGCTTAGTATCACTAGCGAGCCCTTACGAGCAGTACTTC	CASSLVSLASPYEQYF
TRBV7-2	-	TRBJ2-7	TGTGCCAGCAGCCCCGGGACCTACCTCTACGAGCAGTACTTC	CASSPGTYLYEQYF
TRBV28	TRBD1	TRBJ1-5	TGTGCCAGCAGTTTCCGGGACAGAGGGAATCAGCCCCAGCATTTT	CASSFRDRGNQPQHF